The clone carrying this T cell receptor (beta chain) was seen a handful of times. Its antigen remains unidentified. The sample belongs to a study of beta chain features in type 1 diabetes. Overall study findings and caveats: Sampled from patients, naive, central memory and Treg TCRB repertoires appeared more similar than those sampled from healthy donors. Moderate yet significant TCRB CDR3 shortening was seen in Type 1 diabetes patients in all four CD4+ subsets. Any HLA effect on TCRB rearrangement was left unresolved by small sub-analyses.

Of the isolated RNA, all was reverse transcribed, and so the sequenced material was expressed TCRB transcripts. Sequenced by immunoSEQ multiplex PCR; TCRdb stores in-frame clones only, minus some. The table includes some 660,000 clones, more than 12% detected once. CDR1 is SGHDT and CDR2 is YYEEEE in the germline V gene. The CDR3 is 11 residues long. The V gene lost 4 bases and the J gene lost 8 bases, with 9 bases spanning the gap. The chain couples TRBV5-6 to TRBJ1-1; possibly TRBD1 for D (5 bases). The sequence was collected from a young man with type 1 diabetes. Sequencing input: naive CD4+ T cells from blood. The CDR3 reads CASSRDSEAFF. DNA for the CDR3: TGTGCCAGCAGCCGCGACAGCGAAGCTTTCTTT.